These 12 T cell receptor beta chains were sequenced from one sample in a study of blood T cell repertoires in COVID-19. TCRdb's table, derived via immunoSEQ multiplex PCR, lists solely in-frame clones and lacks some. Of approximately 280,000 clones listed, around 90% are singletons. Sequencing input: peripheral blood. All receptors come from a woman aged 30 to 39 with COVID-19, enrolled during active disease.

Written as DNA, the CDR3 is TGTGCCACCAGTGACCCCGGGACAGCGTACGAGCAGTACTTC. It translates to CATSDPGTAYEQYF. The V and J genes are TRBV24-1 and TRBJ2-7, with 7 bases identical to TRBD1. The V gene's germline CDR1 is KGHDR and CDR2 SFDVKD. V lost 4 bases and J lost 4; bases outside the gene matches: 6. The CDR3 consists of 14 residues.

The rearrangement links TRBV4-1 to TRBJ1-5, with D unresolved. Between the trimmed V and J ends, which lost 0 bases and 6 bases, there was a span of 12 bases. This CDR3 comprises 15 residues. CDR1 MGHRA and CDR2 YSYEKL come from the germline V gene. The CDR3 protein is CASSQDHGYGQPQHF. In nucleotides, the CDR3 is TGCGCCAGCAGCCAAGATCACGGTTATGGTCAGCCCCAGCATTTT.

The chain combines TRBV7-3 with TRBJ1-4, with TRBD1 identical over 9 bases. The CDR3 length is 15 residues. CDR1 SGHTA and CDR2 FQGTGA come from the germline V gene. V lost 5 bases to trimming and J lost 7 bases; unmatched junction nucleotides: 8. The DNA for the CDR3 is TGTGCCAGCAGCCCAGATGGGACAGGGCGTGAAAAACTGTTTTTT. Protein: CASSPDGTGREKLFF.

The rearrangement links TRBV28 to TRBJ1-4; 7 nucleotides line up with TRBD1. Germline CDR1 is MDHEN and CDR2 is SYDVKM. J gave up 5 bases and V 6 bases, and 12 bases lay outside the gene matches. This CDR3 spans 16 amino acids. The CDR3 DNA reads TGTGCCAGCAGGCCTTTCCGGGACAGTCTGAATGAAAAACTGTTTTTT. Translating it yields CASRPFRDSLNEKLFF.

This clone was detected once. CDR3 protein: CASRGSGNTIYF. Here the CDR3 DNA reads TGTGCCAGCCGGGGGTCTGGAAACACCATATATTTT. This chain uses TRBV5-4 with TRBJ1-3, with D possibly matching TRBD1 (5 bases). V was shortened by 7 bases and J by 1 base, with 6 bases between the two germline ends. The CDR3 covers 12 residues. CDR1 SGHNT and CDR2 YYREEE come from the germline V gene (reference sequence).

V is TRBV11-2 and J is TRBJ1-1; no clear D. With 0 bases removed from V and 0 bases from J, the gap between germline ends came to 8 bases. The CDR3 sequence is 15 residues long. The germline V gene has CDR1 SGHAT and CDR2 FQNNGV. As DNA, the CDR3 is TGTGCCAGCAGCTTAGACAGTTTCATGAACACTGAAGCTTTCTTT. This encodes CASSLDSFMNTEAFF.

The V gene is TRBV7-6, the J gene TRBJ1-1; D call uncertain. Per the germline V gene, CDR1 is SGHVS and CDR2 is FNYEAQ. Trimming shortened V by 0 bases and J by 0 bases, and 14 bases separated the two germline ends. This CDR3 region has 17 residues. CDR3 DNA sequence: TGTGCCAGCAGCTTAGCGCAAATGAGAGTAATGAACACTGAAGCTTTCTTT. Amino acid sequence: CASSLAQMRVMNTEAFF.

The gene calls are TRBV4-1 and TRBJ1-2; a weak D match, TRBD1 (6 bases). Germline V gives CDR1 MGHRA, CDR2 YSYEKL. This CDR3 is built from 15 residues. Trimming shortened V by 1 base and J by 1 base, and 10 bases separated the two germline ends. The CDR3 nucleotides read TGCGCCAGCAGCCAAGTGGGGACATTTAACTATGGCTACACCTTC. Its protein product is CASSQVGTFNYGYTF.

The rearrangement links TRBV5-1 to TRBJ2-1; 9 bases are shared with TRBD1. V lost 5 bases and J lost 10; bases outside the gene matches: 19. CDR1 and CDR2 from the germline V gene are SGHRS and YFSETQ. The CDR3 has 17 amino acids. In DNA form, the CDR3 reads TGCGCCAGCAGTTTTGGACAGGGGTTGGGCGGGAGTAAGGAGCAGTTCTTC. This codes for CASSFGQGLGGSKEQFF.

This chain connects TRBV24-1 to TRBJ2-7; D call uncertain. CDR3 size: 14 residues. CDR1 and CDR2 (germline): KGHDR, SFDVKD. The ends were cut back, 4 bases at V and 0 bases at J, with 9 bases in the middle. As DNA, the CDR3 is TGTGCCACCAGTGACCACACGAACTCCTACGAGCAGTACTTC. Protein product: CATSDHTNSYEQYF.

J is TRBJ2-5 and V is TRBV4-1; 7 nucleotides align to TRBD1. The J segment lost 6 bases and the V segment lost 0 bases, leaving 7 bases of the junction unmatched. Germline-derived CDR1 and CDR2 are MGHRA and YSYEKL. This CDR3 contains 15 residues. This CDR3 reads CASSQERQGEQTQYF. CDR3 bases: TGCGCCAGCAGCCAAGAGCGCCAGGGGGAGCAGACCCAGTACTTC.

This clone was detected only a few times. CDR3 in amino acids: CASSPTGPGYGYTF. CDR3 DNA: TGTGCCAGCAGCCCCACAGGGCCCGGCTATGGCTACACCTTC. The rearrangement uses TRBV7-9 and TRBJ1-2; a possible D gene is TRBD1 (6 bases). Trimming left V 5 bases short and J 4 bases short, with 14 bases between. This CDR3 is 14 amino acids long. The V gene's germline CDR1 is SEHNR and CDR2 FQNEAQ (reference sequence).